Listed here are 16 T cell receptor beta chains from one sample, sequenced in a study of blood T cell repertoires in COVID-19. Only in-frame clones appear in the TCRdb table, and some are missing; sequencing was by immunoSEQ multiplex PCR. Seen here are about 80,000 clones, more than 70% observed once, and the top ten hold approximately 15%. The sequencing input was peripheral blood. These receptors were obtained from a man aged 65-85 years with active or convalescent COVID-19.

The chain is built from TRBV2 and TRBJ2-2; no definite D call. The CDR3 contains 13 residues. Deletions cut 6 bases from V and 7 bases from J, with 12 bases between. Germline V lookup: CDR1 SNHLY, CDR2 FYNNEI. In DNA form, the CDR3 reads TGTGCCAGCAGGCAGGATATTATCGGGGAGCTGTTTTTT. Translation gives CASRQDIIGELFF.

This chain uses TRBV20-1 with TRBJ2-3; D unresolved. Germline V gene lookup returns CDR1 DFQATT and CDR2 SNEGSKA (reference sequence). There are 11 residues in the CDR3. V was trimmed by 4 bases and J by 4 bases, leaving 6 bases between them. The CDR3 here is CSANGPDTQYF. The CDR3 DNA is TGCAGTGCTAACGGTCCAGATACGCAGTATTTT.

The chain joins TRBV2 to TRBJ2-2; D is possibly TRBD2 (6 bases). The CDR3 is 13 residues long. The germline V gene encodes CDR1 SNHLY and CDR2 FYNNEI. The V end lost 6 bases, the J end lost 3 bases, and 8 bases lay between the germline ends. In DNA form, the CDR3 reads TGTGCCAGCAGCAGGAGGGACACCGGGGAGCTGTTTTTT. Its protein is CASSRRDTGELFF.

The CDR3 sequence: CASSQPGHNQPQHF. CDR3 sequence (DNA): TGTGCCAGCAGCCAACCGGGACACAATCAGCCCCAGCATTTT. V gene TRBV3-1 (or the pseudogene TRBV3-2) combines with J gene TRBJ1-5, with a weak D call TRBD1 (6 bases). The CDR3 consists of 14 residues. The V end was cut by 2 bases, the J end by 3 bases, with 8 bases between. The germline V gene has CDR1 LGHDT and CDR2 YNNKEL (reference sequence).

This clone has just one count. The CDR3: CASSSGGRETQYF. The CDR3 region has the DNA TGCGCCAGCAGCTCCGGGGGGCGGGAGACCCAGTACTTC. The J gene is TRBJ2-5, the V gene TRBV5-1; possible D gene TRBD2, 7 bases. In germline, CDR1 is SGHRS, CDR2 YFSETQ. V was pared by 3 bases and J by 5 bases, with 11 bases between. The CDR3 has 13 amino acids.

The chain couples TRBV27 to TRBJ1-5, with 8 bases that match TRBD1. This CDR3 comprises 13 residues. Looked up from germline, CDR1 is MNHEY and CDR2 is SMNVEV (reference sequence). The junction had 17 bases not matched to a gene; V was cut back by 10 bases and J by 15 bases. CDR3 bases: TGTGCCACATTTAGGTGGCCAGGGGGCGCGGGGCATTTT. It is translated as CATFRWPGGAGHF.

The CDR3 loop reads CASSDLGQAGYGYTF. As DNA, the CDR3 is TGTGCCAGCAGTGACCTGGGACAGGCTGGCTATGGCTACACCTTC. The V gene is TRBV2, the J gene TRBJ1-2; 8 bases agree with TRBD1. Germline CDR1 SNHLY, CDR2 FYNNEI. The CDR3 is made up of 15 amino acids. Trimming at V came to 3 bases and at J to 4 bases, leaving 7 bases not matched to a gene.

This clone has a single count. The chain recombines TRBV6-5 with TRBJ2-7, with 9 bases matching TRBD1. CDR3 length: 14 amino acids. V lost 8 bases and J lost 2; bases outside the gene matches: 7. Looked up from germline, CDR1 is MNHEY and CDR2 is SVGAGI. The CDR3 DNA follows: TGTGCCAGCTTTGGGACAGGGTGGCCCTACGAGCAGTACTTC. It codes for CASFGTGWPYEQYF.

V gene TRBV7-9 combines with J gene TRBJ2-3; tentatively, D is TRBD1 (8 bases). Germline loops: CDR1 SEHNR, CDR2 FQNEAQ (reference sequence). There are 16 residues in the CDR3. Trimming removed 5 bases at V and 2 bases at J, with 17 bases between. CDR3 DNA: TGTGCCAGCAGCCCCGGACAGGGACTAACCACAGATACGCAGTATTTT. Translated, it gives CASSPGQGLTTDTQYF.

The chain combines TRBV28 with TRBJ1-4; D gene uncertain. Trimming removed 4 bases from V and 6 bases from J, with 6 bases in between. CDR1 is MDHEN, CDR2 SYDVKM, per germline. CDR3 length equals 12 residues. The CDR3 nucleotides read TGTGCCAGCAGTTCCCCAGATGAAAAACTGTTTTTT. Protein sequence: CASSSPDEKLFF.

The V and J genes are TRBV6-1 and TRBJ1-3; D is unclear. With 2 bases removed from V and 6 bases from J, the gap between germline ends came to 5 bases. Germline V lookup: CDR1 MNHNS, CDR2 SASEGT. The CDR3 has 12 residues. Here the CDR3 reads CASSEQENTIYF. The CDR3, as DNA: TGTGCCAGCAGTGAACAGGAAAACACCATATATTTT.

The chain carries TRBV15 and TRBJ1-5; D is unclear. CDR1 is LNHNV, CDR2 YYDKDF, per germline (reference sequence). Trimming removed 3 bases at V and 0 bases at J, with 6 bases between. This CDR3 has 14 residues. Here the CDR3 reads CATSSVYSNQPQHF. DNA of the CDR3: TGTGCCACCAGCAGCGTGTATAGCAATCAGCCCCAGCATTTT.

This clone occurred a few times. This chain joins TRBV2 and TRBJ1-1, with TRBD1 matching over 10 bases. Germline-derived CDR1 and CDR2 are SNHLY and FYNNEI. The CDR3 spans 13 residues. The V and J ends lost 6 bases and 7 bases, in that order; junction bases with no gene match: 5. CDR3 nucleotides: TGTGCCAGCAGCCTGACAGGGGGCAGTGAAGCTTTCTTT. It is translated as CASSLTGGSEAFF.

This sequence joins TRBV18 and TRBJ2-2; D uncertain. The CDR3 totals 15 residues. Germline CDR1 reads KGHSH; CDR2 reads LQKENI. The V end was cut by 3 bases, the J end by 5 bases, with 13 bases between. The CDR3 reads CASSPSSGGTGELFF. The CDR3 DNA sequence: TGTGCCAGCTCACCCTCGTCAGGTGGGACCGGGGAGCTGTTTTTT.

This sequence joins TRBV10-3 and TRBJ2-1, with TRBD2 matching 8 bases. Germline V gene data show CDR1 as ENHRY and CDR2 as SYGVKD. This CDR3 contains 15 residues. Trimming cost V 7 bases and J 5 bases; bases outside gene matches: 10. Here the CDR3 reads CAITRGGGLDNEQFF. CDR3 sequence (DNA): TGTGCCATCACCCGGGGCGGGGGGTTGGACAATGAGCAGTTCTTC.

This clone was seen more than once but under ten times. The rearrangement joins TRBV5-5 to TRBJ1-5; 11 bases fit TRBD1. Germline CDR1 is SGHKS and CDR2 is YYEKEE (reference sequence). V trimming: 2 bases; J trimming: 1 base; junction bases outside the gene matches: 8. The CDR3 sequence is 18 residues long. The CDR3 region has the DNA TGTGCCAGCAGCTTATGGCTAGGGACAGGGGGAAGCAATCAGCCCCAGCATTTT. Protein sequence: CASSLWLGTGGSNQPQHF.